This T cell receptor beta chain originates from a study of T cells after yellow fever vaccination. Germline V gene lookup returns CDR1 DFQATT and CDR2 SNEGSKA (reference sequence). The CDR3 is 11 residues long. This clonotype turned up a few times. TCRdb itself ran the 5' RACE reads through MiXCR, one entry per CDR3 protein. The data show hundreds of thousands of distinct CDR3 sequences, less than 9.5% seen once. This chain joins TRBV20-1 and TRBJ2-3; 8 bases are shared with TRBD2. This receptor was identified in a man aged 18 to 30 who received the YFV17D yellow fever vaccine. The sample in question was CD4+ T cells sorted from PBMCs, obtained 5 days after the yellow fever booster vaccination. The CDR3 DNA reads as TGCAGATGGACTAGCCCAGATACGCAGTATTTT. Its protein is CRWTSPDTQYF.